These 15 T cell receptor beta chains came from one sample sequenced in a study of cytomegalovirus exposure and HLA in healthy donors. PCR employed 60 Vbeta and 13 Jbeta primers. The assay was immunoSEQ multiplex PCR, and TCRdb's table has in-frame clones only and misses some. The data contain about 230,000 clones, around 80% of them singletons. Input material: PBMCs. All receptors derive from a woman aged 40 to 50 in good health and CMV-seronegative.

The rearrangement uses TRBV5-8 and TRBJ2-7; no definite D call. The CDR3 length is 14 residues. V was trimmed by 2 bases and J by 2 bases, leaving 11 bases between them. CDR1 is SGHTS, CDR2 YDEGEE, per germline. The CDR3 DNA sequence: TGTGCCAGCAGCTTTGGCCAGATTACCTACGAGCAGTACTTC. The encoded protein is CASSFGQITYEQYF.

The sample holds a few counts of this clone. The V call is TRBV5-6, the J call TRBJ1-2; D remains unclear. Trimming took off 1 base at V and 5 bases at J, with 9 bases between the two ends. CDR1 is SGHDT, CDR2 YYEEEE, per germline. The CDR3 runs 13 residues. As DNA, the CDR3 is TGTGCCAGCAGCTTGACAGTGAGTTATGGCTACACCTTC. It codes for CASSLTVSYGYTF. Based on the CDR3 plus reference TRBV5-6 and TRBJ1-2, the full variable domain is DAGVTQSPTHLIKTRGQQVTLRCSPKSGHDTVSWYQQALGQGPQFIFQYYEEEERQRGNFPDRFSGHQFPNYSSELNVNALLLGDSALYLCASSLTVSYGYTFGSGTRLTVV.

This clone has more than one count but fewer than ten. This chain joins TRBV5-4 and TRBJ2-3; the D is unclear. The germline V gene has CDR1 SGHNT and CDR2 YYREEE (reference sequence). The CDR3 contains 14 residues. V dropped 3 bases and J dropped 2 bases, with 10 bases sitting between them. CDR3 sequence: CASSSRVPTDTQYF. Here the CDR3 DNA reads TGTGCCAGCAGCTCCCGGGTCCCCACAGATACGCAGTATTTT.

This clone was seen a handful of times. This rearrangement joins TRBV14 to TRBJ2-1, with D perhaps matching TRBD1 (6 bases). The CDR3 spans 14 residues. Trimming shortened V by 4 bases and J by 0 bases, and 7 bases separated the two germline ends. The V gene's germline CDR1 is SGHDN and CDR2 FVKESK. This CDR3 reads CASSPDSSYNEQFF. In DNA, the CDR3 is TGTGCCAGCAGCCCGGACAGCTCCTACAATGAGCAGTTCTTC. Filled out from reference TRBV14 and TRBJ2-1, the complete variable domain reads EAGVTQFPSHSVIEKGQTVTLRCDPISGHDNLYWYRRVMGKEIKFLLHFVKESKQDESGMPNNRFLAERTGGTYSTLKVQPAELEDSGVYFCASSPDSSYNEQFFGPGTRLTVL.

CDR3 sequence reads: CASSLGLNQPQHF. Here the CDR3 DNA reads TGTGCCAGCAGCTTAGGTCTTAATCAGCCCCAGCATTTT. The chain recombines TRBV7-9 with TRBJ1-5, with D uncertain. This CDR3 is built from 13 residues. Germline values: CDR1 SEHNR, CDR2 FQNEAQ (reference sequence). V lost 1 base to trimming and J lost 4 bases, with 5 bases between them.

The rearrangement uses TRBV6-1 and TRBJ1-2; TRBD1 matches 7 bases. The ends lost 4 bases at V and 0 bases at J; junction bases unmatched: 5. The CDR3 has 15 residues. Per the germline V gene, CDR1 is MNHNS and CDR2 is SASEGT. Here the CDR3 reads CASSAGQLANYGYTF. The DNA for the CDR3 is TGTGCCAGCAGTGCGGGACAGTTAGCTAACTATGGCTACACCTTC.

The chain combines TRBV27 with TRBJ2-7; the match to TRBD1 covers 10 bases. CDR1 is MNHEY and CDR2 is SMNVEV in the germline V gene (reference sequence). V shed 7 bases and J 6 bases; nucleotides not matched to a gene: 15. The CDR3 runs to 16 residues. CDR3 protein: CASKDYLGQGVGEQYF. The DNA for the CDR3 is TGTGCCAGCAAAGACTACCTTGGACAGGGGGTCGGCGAGCAGTACTTC.

The table lists this clone with a count of one. V gene TRBV20-1 combines with J gene TRBJ1-5, with D tentatively TRBD1 (5 bases). The germline V gene encodes CDR1 DFQATT and CDR2 SNEGSKA (reference sequence). This CDR3 region has 11 residues. V was cut by 6 bases and J by 8 bases, with 11 bases left in between. The CDR3 reads CSAGQGEPQHF. The CDR3 DNA is TGCAGTGCCGGACAAGGGGAGCCCCAGCATTTT.

J is TRBJ2-1 and V is TRBV5-6; TRBD1 aligns across 8 bases. The CDR3 has 15 residues. Losses at the gene ends were 4 bases for V and 12 bases for J; bases not matched to a gene: 15. CDR1 is SGHDT, CDR2 YYEEEE, per germline. In DNA form, the CDR3 reads TGTGCCAGCAGCGTTTGGCCGGGACAGGACGTGGGGCAGTTCTTC. This sequence encodes CASSVWPGQDVGQFF.

V and J are TRBV4-1 and TRBJ1-2, with TRBD1 matching over 10 bases. Germline CDR1 is MGHRA and CDR2 is YSYEKL. This CDR3 spans 15 amino acids. J was trimmed by 5 bases and V by 4 bases; bases with no gene match: 7. CDR3 DNA: TGCGCCAGCAGCCGAGGGACAGGGGAACTTTATGGCTACACCTTC. Protein: CASSRGTGELYGYTF.

The chain couples TRBV28 to TRBJ2-3; D possibly corresponds to TRBD2 (5 bases). Between the trimmed V and J ends, which lost 4 bases and 6 bases, there was a span of 20 bases. The CDR3 sequence is 16 residues long. Germline V gene data show CDR1 as MDHEN and CDR2 as SYDVKM. The CDR3 loop reads CASSSPYGPSGDTQYF. The DNA for the CDR3 is TGTGCCAGCAGTTCCCCTTATGGGCCCTCGGGGGATACGCAGTATTTT.

This chain links TRBV11-2 with TRBJ2-2; D is possibly TRBD1 (5 bases). The CDR3 is 15 residues long. Germline V CDR1 and CDR2: SGHAT, FQNNGV. V was trimmed by 4 bases and J by 2 bases, leaving 11 bases between them. CDR3 sequence reads: CASSSPQGNTGELFF. For the CDR3, the DNA is TGTGCCAGCAGCTCACCTCAGGGAAACACCGGGGAGCTGTTTTTT.

This CDR3 is CASSFLTGNLANYGYTF. Here the CDR3 DNA reads TGCGCCAGCAGCTTTCTCACAGGGAATTTAGCTAACTATGGCTACACCTTC. The chain is built from TRBV5-1 and TRBJ1-2, with D possibly being TRBD1 (6 bases). The length of the CDR3 is 17 residues. CDR1 is SGHRS and CDR2 is YFSETQ in the germline V gene. Trimming cost V 2 bases and J 0 bases, with 17 bases left between them.

The chain recombines TRBV2 with TRBJ1-3; 8 bases map to TRBD1. This CDR3 has 15 amino acids. CDR1 and CDR2 (germline): SNHLY, FYNNEI. J gave up 2 bases and V 10 bases, and 10 bases lay outside the gene matches. For the CDR3, the DNA is TGTGCCACCGAGCCCGTGACAGGGGCTGGAAACACCATATATTTT. Protein: CATEPVTGAGNTIYF.

The gene calls are TRBV9 and TRBJ2-1; TRBD1 might be the D (5 bases). This CDR3 region has 15 residues. The germline V gene encodes CDR1 SGDLS and CDR2 YYNGEE. Trimming shortened V by 0 bases and J by 4 bases, and 11 bases separated the two germline ends. The CDR3 region has the DNA TGTGCCAGCAGCGTAGGTGGCAGGGCTTACAATGAGCAGTTCTTC. The encoded protein is CASSVGGRAYNEQFF.